Below, 9 T cell receptor beta chains from the same sample are listed, as sequenced in a study of blood T cell repertoires in COVID-19. Assay used: immunoSEQ multiplex PCR; TCRdb lists only in-frame clones, some missing. The sample consists of some 700,000 clones, 75% to 90% of them appearing once. The sample was peripheral blood. These receptors were taken from a young woman with acute or convalescent COVID-19.

J is TRBJ1-2 and V is TRBV27; 11 bases are shared with TRBD1. Germline loops: CDR1 MNHEY, CDR2 SMNVEV (reference sequence). The CDR3 length is 18 residues. V trimming: 0 bases; J trimming: 5 bases; junction bases outside the gene matches: 11. The CDR3 protein is CASSLSDRGLGSSYGYTF. The CDR3 nucleotides read TGTGCCAGCAGTTTATCGGACAGGGGGCTAGGGAGCTCTTATGGCTACACCTTC.

The rearrangement uses TRBV13 and TRBJ2-7; 8 nucleotides match TRBD2. The V gene's germline CDR1 is PRHDT and CDR2 FYEKMQ (reference sequence). This CDR3 is built from 18 residues. J lost 2 bases, V lost 2 bases, and 14 bases had no gene match. CDR3 nucleotides: TGTGCCAGCAGCTTAACCCCCTTCGCGGGGGGCCCCACCTACGAGCAGTACTTC. Protein product: CASSLTPFAGGPTYEQYF.

This chain joins TRBV5-6 and TRBJ1-6; 8 nucleotides agree with TRBD1. CDR1 is SGHDT, CDR2 YYEEEE, per germline. V was clipped by 0 bases and J by 7 bases; unmatched bases: 6. The length of the CDR3 is 16 residues. DNA for the CDR3: TGTGCCAGCAGCTTGGGGGCAGGGGGCGCGAATTCACCCCTCCACTTT. It yields the protein CASSLGAGGANSPLHF.

The chain has TRBV28 and TRBJ1-1; 10 bases are a match to TRBD1. The V gene's germline CDR1 is MDHEN and CDR2 SYDVKM. The CDR3 is 16 residues long. V was clipped by 3 bases and J by 10 bases; unmatched bases: 14. DNA for the CDR3: TGTGCCAGCAGTTTTTCGACAGGGGGCGCGATTATGCGAGCTTTCTTT. Protein: CASSFSTGGAIMRAFF.

J is TRBJ1-1 and V is TRBV11-2; D is unclear. The germline V and J ends were trimmed by 0 bases and 9 bases, with 2 bases remaining between them. CDR3 length: 10 residues. Germline V gene data show CDR1 as SGHAT and CDR2 as FQNNGV. DNA of the CDR3: TGTGCCAGCAGCTTAGATAAAGCTTTCTTT. Translated: CASSLDKAFF. Using reference TRBV11-2 and TRBJ1-1 for the parts outside the CDR3, the full variable domain is EAGVAQSPRYKIIEKRQSVAFWCNPISGHATLYWYQQILGQGPKLLIQFQNNGVVDDSQLPKDRFSAERLKGVDSTLKIQPAKLEDSAVYLCASSLDKAFFGQGTRLTVV.

Points on this clone: A junction end diverges from the germline sequence, so it may reflect a read error. The V and J genes are TRBV6-6 and TRBJ1-1, with 10 bases matching TRBD1. The CDR3 is 15 residues long. CDR1 and CDR2 from the germline V gene are MNHNY and SVGAGI (reference sequence). The CDR3 here is CASSYHSGTGVETFF. As DNA, the CDR3 is TGTGCCAGCAGTTACCATTCCGGGACAGGGGTTGAAACTTTCTTT.

The count of this clone is one. The chain is built from TRBV6-5 and TRBJ1-2; the match to TRBD1 covers 10 bases. The CDR3 is 13 residues long. V was clipped by 10 bases and J by 2 bases; unmatched bases: 4. Germline CDR1 and CDR2: MNHEY and SVGAGI. The CDR3 protein is CATAGQGNYGYTF. Here the CDR3 DNA reads TGTGCCACGGCGGGACAGGGGAACTATGGCTACACCTTC.

V and J are TRBV10-3 and TRBJ2-2; weak D call: TRBD2 (6 bases). The CDR3 runs to 16 residues. V shed 6 bases and J shed 5 bases, with 19 bases lying between them. The germline CDR1 and CDR2 sequences are ENHRY and SYGVKD. The CDR3 nucleotides are TGTGCCATCAGCGCGAAGCTAGCGACCGTTACCGGGGAGCTGTTTTTT. Amino acids: CAISAKLATVTGELFF.

This CDR3 reads CASSPWDREATEAFF. In DNA, the CDR3 is TGCGCCAGCAGCCCCTGGGACAGGGAAGCAACTGAAGCTTTCTTT. V is TRBV5-1 and J is TRBJ1-1, with TRBD1 matching over 9 bases. The ends lost 4 bases at V and 5 bases at J; junction bases unmatched: 9. The CDR3 runs to 15 residues. Germline V gene data show CDR1 as SGHRS and CDR2 as YFSETQ.